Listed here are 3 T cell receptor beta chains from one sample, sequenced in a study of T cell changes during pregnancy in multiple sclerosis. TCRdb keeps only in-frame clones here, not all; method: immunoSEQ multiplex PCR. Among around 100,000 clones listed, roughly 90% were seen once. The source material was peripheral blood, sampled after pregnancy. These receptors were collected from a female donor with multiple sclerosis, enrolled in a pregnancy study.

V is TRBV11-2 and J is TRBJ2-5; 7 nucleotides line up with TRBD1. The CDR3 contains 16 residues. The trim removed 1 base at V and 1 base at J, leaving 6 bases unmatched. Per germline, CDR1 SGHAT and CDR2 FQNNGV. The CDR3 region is CASSLVKGAAQETQYF. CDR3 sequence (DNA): TGTGCCAGCAGCTTAGTCAAGGGGGCAGCCCAAGAGACCCAGTACTTC. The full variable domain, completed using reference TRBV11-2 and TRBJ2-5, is EAGVAQSPRYKIIEKRQSVAFWCNPISGHATLYWYQQILGQGPKLLIQFQNNGVVDDSQLPKDRFSAERLKGVDSTLKIQPAKLEDSAVYLCASSLVKGAAQETQYFGPGTRLLVL.

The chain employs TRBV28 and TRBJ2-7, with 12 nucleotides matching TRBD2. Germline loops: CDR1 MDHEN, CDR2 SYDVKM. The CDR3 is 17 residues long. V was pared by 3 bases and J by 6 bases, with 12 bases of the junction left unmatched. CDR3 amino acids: CASSFFASGRASREQYF. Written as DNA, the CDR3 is TGTGCCAGCAGTTTTTTTGCTAGCGGGAGGGCGTCGCGCGAGCAGTACTTC. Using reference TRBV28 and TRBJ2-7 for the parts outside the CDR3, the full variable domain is DVKVTQSSRYLVKRTGEKVFLECVQDMDHENMFWYRQDPGLGLRLIYFSYDVKMKEKGDIPEGYSVSREKKERFSLILESASTNQTSMYLCASSFFASGRASREQYFGPGTRLTVT.

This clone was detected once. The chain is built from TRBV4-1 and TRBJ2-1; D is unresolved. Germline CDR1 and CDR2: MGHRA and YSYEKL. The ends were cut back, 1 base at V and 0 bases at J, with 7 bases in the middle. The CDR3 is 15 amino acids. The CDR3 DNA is TGCGCCAGCAGCCAAGCCCCCAGCTCCTACAATGAGCAGTTCTTC. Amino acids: CASSQAPSSYNEQFF.